These T cell receptor beta chains were read from a single sample in a study of OX40 agonist ivuxolimab in advanced cancers. Here immunoSEQ multiplex PCR was the method, and the copy in TCRdb shows in-frame clones only, minus some. The table includes fewer than 100,000 clones, about 80% detected once. The specimen was CD4+ or CD8+ T cells sorted from blood, collected in a trial of the OX40 agonist ivuxolimab. These receptors all stem from an adult with an advanced solid tumor such as melanoma, head and neck, liver or kidney cancer. CDR3s include the opening cysteine and the closing phenylalanine or tryptophan. D genes are given only for firm matches.

J gene | V gene | D gene | CDR3 protein | CDR3 DNA
TRBJ2-2 | TRBV5-1 | - | CASSPAQGNTGELFF | TGCGCCAGCAGCCCCGCCCAGGGTAACACCGGGGAGCTGTTTTTT
TRBJ1-3 | TRBV6-6 | - | CASSRGGAYGNTIYF | TGTGCCAGCAGCCGGGGGGGGGCGTACGGAAACACCATATATTTT
TRBJ1-2 | TRBV28 | - | CASSRQYGYTF | TGTGCCAGCAGTAGACAGTATGGCTACACCTTC
TRBJ2-2 | TRBV29-1 | - | CSGGWTGELFF | TGCAGCGGAGGGTGGACCGGGGAGCTGTTTTTT
TRBJ2-7 | TRBV11-2 | TRBD1 | CASSFTTTGGNEQYF | TGTGCCAGCAGCTTTACCACGACAGGGGGCAACGAGCAGTACTTC
TRBJ1-3 | TRBV29-1 | - | CSARGVFGNTIYF | TGCAGCGCCCGGGGGGTCTTTGGAAACACCATATATTTT
TRBJ2-3 | TRBV7-2 | TRBD1 | CASSSRGLRTDTQYF | TGTGCCAGCAGCTCCAGGGGGCTTCGCACAGATACGCAGTATTTT
TRBJ2-7 | TRBV7-9 | - | CASSVQGLTEQYF | TGTGCCAGCAGCGTTCAGGGGTTGACGGAGCAGTACTTC
TRBJ2-5 | TRBV2 | - | CASKGGHQETQYF | TGTGCCAGCAAGGGCGGCCACCAAGAGACCCAGTACTTC
TRBJ2-3 | TRBV7-8 | - | CASGGSTDTQYF | TGTGCCAGCGGAGGGAGCACAGATACGCAGTATTTT
TRBJ1-2 | TRBV18 | - | CALRTGHNYGYTF | TGTGCCCTCAGGACGGGACATAACTATGGCTACACCTTC
TRBJ2-7 | TRBV28 | TRBD1 | CASSKRGTGSYEQYF | TGTGCCAGCAGTAAACGAGGGACAGGCTCCTACGAGCAGTACTTC
TRBJ2-3 | TRBV19 | TRBD1 | CASSRRQGAFGGTDTQYF | TGTGCCAGTAGTCGGCGACAGGGGGCGTTTGGGGGCACAGATACGCAGTATTTT
TRBJ1-6 | TRBV28 | - | CASRSTAQSSPLHF | TGTGCCAGCAGAAGTACAGCTCAAAGTTCACCCCTCCACTTT
TRBJ2-1 | TRBV19 | - | CASSMSLGGVREQFF | TGTGCCAGTAGTATGTCACTAGGGGGGGTTAGAGAGCAGTTCTTC
TRBJ1-5 | TRBV10-1 | - | CASSDRGRGSGNQPQHF | TGCGCCAGCAGCGATAGGGGAAGAGGATCGGGCAATCAGCCCCAGCATTTT
TRBJ2-1 | TRBV2 | - | CASSETGSYNEQFF | TGTGCCAGCAGTGAGACCGGGTCCTACAATGAGCAGTTCTTC